This T cell receptor (beta chain) was observed in a study of prognosis after radiotherapy for stage I lung cancer. This clonotype has at least ten counts. Genomic DNA served as the source from which two-round multiplex PCR generated TCR beta CDR3 amplicons. Primers were specific to each TRBV and TRBJ gene in first-round PCR. MiXCR was run by TCRdb on the multiplex PCR reads, yielding one entry per CDR3 protein. The sample holds some 28,000 distinct CDR3 sequences, 30% to 40% seen once. The sequencing used PBMCs, collected before or after stereotactic body radiation therapy (not recorded which). The TCR was taken from a donor older than 45 with non-small cell lung cancer.

The CDR3 protein is CASSIDNTGELFF. The CDR3 coding sequence is TGTGCCAGTAGTATAGACAACACCGGGGAGCTGTTTTTT. V usage is TRBV19 and J usage is TRBJ2-2; D not certain. Per the germline V gene, CDR1 is LNHDA and CDR2 is SQIVND (reference sequence). V was shortened by 0 bases and J by 2 bases, with 1 base between the two germline ends. CDR3 length equals 13 residues. Based on the CDR3 plus reference TRBV19 and TRBJ2-2, the full variable domain is DGGITQSPKYLFRKEGQNVTLSCEQNLNHDAMYWYRQDPGQGLRLIYYSQIVNDFQKGDIAEGYSVSREKKESFPLTVTSAQKNPTAFYLCASSIDNTGELFFGEGSRLTVL.